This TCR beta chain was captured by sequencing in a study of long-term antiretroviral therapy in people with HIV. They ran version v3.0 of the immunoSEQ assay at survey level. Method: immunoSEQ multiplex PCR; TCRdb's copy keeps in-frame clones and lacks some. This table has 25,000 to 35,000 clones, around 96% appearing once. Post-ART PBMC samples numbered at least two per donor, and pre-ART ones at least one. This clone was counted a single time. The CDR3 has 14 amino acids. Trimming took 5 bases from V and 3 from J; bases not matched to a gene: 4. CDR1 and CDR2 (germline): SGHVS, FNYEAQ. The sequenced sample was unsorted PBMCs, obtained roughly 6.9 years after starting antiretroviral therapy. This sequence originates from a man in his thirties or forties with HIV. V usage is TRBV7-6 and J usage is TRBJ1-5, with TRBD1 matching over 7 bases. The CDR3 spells CASSPTGYNQPQHF. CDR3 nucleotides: TGTGCCAGCAGCCCGACAGGGTACAATCAGCCCCAGCATTTT.